The rows below give T cell receptor beta chains drawn from one sample of a study of cytomegalovirus exposure and HLA in healthy donors. Profiled with immunoSEQ multiplex PCR; TCRdb holds only in-frame clones, not every one. The sample has about 110,000 clones; 82% are singletons. What was sequenced was PBMCs. The receptors were gathered from a man aged 25-45 years in good health and CMV-seropositive. Each CDR3 is given with its conserved first and last residue. A D gene is named only where the DNA matches it firmly.

>TRBD1|TRBV18
CASSPGTGTQPQHF
>NA|TRBV13
CASSGWGQADTQYF
>TRBD2|TRBV2
CASSKAGVAYNEQFF
>NA|TRBV4-1
CASSPSQGSTYNEQFF
>NA|TRBV19
CASSIERAFGGNTIYF
>TRBD1|TRBV7-9
CASSWGQVVGKLFF
>TRBD1|TRBV28
CASSLQGAYTEAFF
>NA|TRBV6-6
CASSLRGLGTEAFF
>NA|TRBV7-9
CASSLQGGYGELFF
>NA|TRBV10-3
CAAEAEFANQPQHF
>TRBD1|TRBV18
CASSLSGTELYEQYF